These 26 T cell receptor beta chains originate from one sample sequenced in a study of CXCR3-negative and CXCR3-positive naive CD8 T cells. Broader study findings: TRB CDR3 hydrophobicity was greater in CXCR3-positive naive cells than in CXCR3-negative naive cells.

cDNA libraries for TRB were generated by 5' RACE incorporating UMI labels. TCRdb re-called the 5' RACE reads and shows each CDR3 protein once, DNA omitted. The listing contains some 140,000 distinct CDR3 sequences. These receptors have no known antigen. The sequencing sample was made of naive CXCR3+ CD8+ T cells from blood. Subset denoted: CD45RO-CCR7+CD27+CD95- naive CD8+ T cells expressing CXCR3 (TNR3+). The receptors come from a human donor in good health. Some clones in this sample may be carry-over from other donors' samples.

The chain joins TRBV6-4 to TRBJ2-1. The germline CDR1 and CDR2 sequences are MRHNA and SNTAGT. There are 15 residues in the CDR3. The CDR3 here is CASSDGQVSYNEQFF.

The chain joins TRBV15 to TRBJ2-7; TCRdb's D call of TRBD1 is untestable without DNA. The CDR3 totals 13 residues. Looked up from germline, CDR1 is LNHNV and CDR2 is YYDKDF (reference sequence). CDR3 residues: CATSLTGSYEQYF.

The genes are TRBV2 and TRBJ2-3; the TCRdb call, TRBD1, lacks DNA for checking. Per the germline V gene, CDR1 is SNHLY and CDR2 is FYNNEI. CDR3 length: 13 residues. CDR3 protein: CASRGTAADTQYF. The full variable domain, completed using reference TRBV2 and TRBJ2-3, is EPEVTQTPSHQVTQMGQEVILRCVPISNHLYFYWYRQILGQKVEFLVSFYNNEISEKSEIFDDQFSVERPDGSNFTLKIRSTKLEDSAMYFCASRGTAADTQYFGPGTRLTVL.

The chain couples TRBV28 to TRBJ2-7; TCRdb proposes TRBD1, but this gene call is untestable without DNA. CDR3 length equals 15 residues. Germline V lookup: CDR1 MDHEN, CDR2 SYDVKM. CDR3 sequence: CASSLYGDRVHEQYF. The variable domain in full, completed from reference TRBV28 and TRBJ2-7, reads DVKVTQSSRYLVKRTGEKVFLECVQDMDHENMFWYRQDPGLGLRLIYFSYDVKMKEKGDIPEGYSVSREKKERFSLILESASTNQTSMYLCASSLYGDRVHEQYFGPGTRLTVT.

V gene TRBV29-1 combines with J gene TRBJ2-7. The CDR3 sequence is 12 residues long. The germline gives CDR1 SQVTM, CDR2 ANQGSEA. CDR3 region: CSVEGQVYEQYF.

The rearrangement joins TRBV28 to TRBJ2-3; TCRdb picks TRBD2, but there is no DNA to check that call. Germline-derived CDR1 and CDR2 are MDHEN and SYDVKM. The CDR3 is made up of 18 amino acids. The CDR3 spells CASSSFPLGLAGVSTQYF.

The V call is TRBV28, the J call TRBJ2-7; the TRBD2 assignment by TCRdb is unverifiable without DNA. This CDR3 is 13 amino acids long. CDR1 is MDHEN, CDR2 SYDVKM, per germline. The CDR3 protein is CASRFEGTYEQYF.

The gene calls are TRBV12-3 or TRBV12-4 and TRBJ2-7. This CDR3 comprises 13 residues. The CDR3 region is CASSLGTTYEQYF.

V usage is TRBV27 and J usage is TRBJ1-1. The CDR3 has 13 residues. The germline CDR1 and CDR2 sequences are MNHEY and SMNVEV (reference sequence). CDR3 residues: CASRITGVTEAFF.

The chain links TRBV11-2 to TRBJ2-7. This CDR3 contains 11 residues. The germline CDR1 and CDR2 sequences are SGHAT and FQNNGV. The chain's CDR3 is CASSWFYEQYF.

The rearrangement links TRBV7-9 to TRBJ1-1; TCRdb selects TRBD1, and the lack of DNA leaves this call unchecked. Per the germline V gene, CDR1 is SEHNR and CDR2 is FQNEAQ (reference sequence). This CDR3 region has 12 residues. CDR3 amino acids: CASTGFDTEAFF.

This rearrangement joins TRBV12-3 or TRBV12-4 to TRBJ2-3; checking the TCRdb D call of TRBD1 is not possible without DNA. The CDR3 sequence is 13 residues long. The CDR3 protein is CASSVQGADTQYF.

The chain couples TRBV24-1 to TRBJ2-2. Germline assignment: CDR1 KGHDR and CDR2 SFDVKD. CDR3 size: 16 residues. This chain's CDR3 is CATSDLQGTNTGELFF.

V gene TRBV29-1 combines with J gene TRBJ2-7. This CDR3 is 13 amino acids long. Germline-derived CDR1 and CDR2 are SQVTM and ANQGSEA. The CDR3: CSVAGFGAYEQYF.

The rearrangement joins TRBV29-1 to TRBJ1-1; the D call from TCRdb, TRBD1, cannot be confirmed without DNA. The CDR3 loop spans 11 amino acids. Germline CDR1 is SQVTM and CDR2 is ANQGSEA. CDR3 loop: CSLRVNTEAFF.

The chain links TRBV2 to TRBJ2-1; TCRdb lists TRBD1, though no DNA is available to test this call. The CDR3 is 14 amino acids. The germline V gene encodes CDR1 SNHLY and CDR2 FYNNEI. This CDR3 reads CASRRGQGNNEQFF.

The CDR3 loop reads CASSLVRVTPSGANVLTF. The chain uses TRBV7-9 and TRBJ2-6; absent DNA, TCRdb's TRBD1 call cannot be checked. The V gene's germline CDR1 is SEHNR and CDR2 FQNEAQ (reference sequence). The CDR3 has 18 amino acids.

V is TRBV14 and J is TRBJ1-1; checking the TCRdb D call of TRBD1 is not possible without DNA. The germline V gene has CDR1 SGHDN and CDR2 FVKESK. The CDR3 runs 15 residues. The CDR3 sequence is CASCPSQGAGTEAFF.

The chain carries TRBV20-1 and TRBJ2-7; absent DNA, TCRdb's TRBD2 call cannot be checked. Germline V lookup: CDR1 DFQATT, CDR2 SNEGSKA (reference sequence). The CDR3 is 13 amino acids. CDR3 protein: CSSVFVLGSGQYF.

V is TRBV19 and J is TRBJ2-1; the D call from TCRdb, TRBD1, cannot be confirmed without DNA. Germline V CDR1 and CDR2: LNHDA, SQIVND (reference sequence). The CDR3 has 12 amino acids. CDR3 residues: CASSIWGNEQFF.

The chain recombines TRBV7-9 with TRBJ1-3; TCRdb lists TRBD1, though no DNA is available to test this call. Germline CDR1 reads SEHNR; CDR2 reads FQNEAQ (reference sequence). The CDR3 runs to 15 residues. The CDR3 is CASSLVDISGNTIYF.

The chain carries TRBV24-1 and TRBJ2-3; there is no DNA to check the TCRdb D call of TRBD2. CDR3 length: 16 residues. The germline V gene has CDR1 KGHDR and CDR2 SFDVKD. CDR3 loop: CATSDWSPQGTDTQYF.

The rearrangement joins TRBV5-1 to TRBJ2-1; checking the TCRdb D call of TRBD2 is not possible without DNA. CDR1 SGHRS and CDR2 YFSETQ come from the germline V gene. The CDR3 covers 14 residues. The CDR3 loop is CASRLAGGNNEQFF.

The rearrangement uses TRBV5-1 and TRBJ2-1; with no DNA, the TCRdb D assignment of TRBD1 cannot be verified. This CDR3 is built from 16 residues. Germline V CDR1 and CDR2: SGHRS, YFSETQ. The chain's CDR3 is CASSPWTVAEDNEQFF.

The chain joins TRBV11-3 to TRBJ1-6; TCRdb proposes TRBD1, but this gene call is untestable without DNA. The CDR3 has 15 residues. The germline gives CDR1 SGHNT, CDR2 YENEEA. The CDR3 loop reads CASSHSRGFNSPLHF. The variable domain in full, completed from reference TRBV11-3 and TRBJ1-6, reads EAGVVQSPRYKIIEKKQPVAFWCNPISGHNTLYWYLQNLGQGPELLIRYENEEAVDDSQLPKDRFSAERLKGVDSTLKIQPAELGDSAVYLCASSHSRGFNSPLHFGNGTRLTVT.

This CDR3 reads CASSPQTGGTYGYTF. The gene calls are TRBV7-9 and TRBJ1-2; TCRdb's D call of TRBD1 is untestable without DNA. Germline V gene data show CDR1 as SEHNR and CDR2 as FQNEAQ (reference sequence). The CDR3 loop spans 15 amino acids.